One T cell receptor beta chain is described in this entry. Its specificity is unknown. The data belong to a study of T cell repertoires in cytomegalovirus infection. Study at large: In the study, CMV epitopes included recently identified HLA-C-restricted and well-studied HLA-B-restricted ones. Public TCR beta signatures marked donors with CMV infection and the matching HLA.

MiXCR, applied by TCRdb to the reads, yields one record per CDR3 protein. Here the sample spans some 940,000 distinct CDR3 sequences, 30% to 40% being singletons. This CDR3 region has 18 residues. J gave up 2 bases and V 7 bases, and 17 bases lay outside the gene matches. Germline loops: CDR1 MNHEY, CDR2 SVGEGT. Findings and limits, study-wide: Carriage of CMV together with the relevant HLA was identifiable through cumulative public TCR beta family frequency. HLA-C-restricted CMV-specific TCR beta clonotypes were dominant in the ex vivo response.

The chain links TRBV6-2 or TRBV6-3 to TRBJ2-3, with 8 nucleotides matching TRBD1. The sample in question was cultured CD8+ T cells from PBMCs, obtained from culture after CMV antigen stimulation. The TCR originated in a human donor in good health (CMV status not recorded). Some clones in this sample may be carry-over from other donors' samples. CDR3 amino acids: CASTLFPGQGPLTDTQYF. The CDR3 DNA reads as TGTGCCAGCACCCTATTCCCCGGACAGGGCCCACTCACAGATACGCAGTATTTT.